The 7 T cell receptor beta chains reported below all come from one sample, sequenced in a study of shared clonotypes between healthy human individuals. Using immunoSEQ multiplex PCR, the repertoire was profiled, and TCRdb retains in-frame clones only, with some absent. The table includes approximately 2,000,000 clones, approximately 90% detected once. Sequencing was performed on naive CD4+ T cells from PBMCs. The subset denotes: CD45RA+ positively selected. Every receptor here comes from a man aged 18 to 29 in good health. Some clones in this sample may be carry-over from other donors' samples.

The V gene is TRBV7-9, the J gene TRBJ2-4; 7 positions match TRBD1. The CDR3 extends over 16 amino acids. Germline-derived CDR1 and CDR2 are SEHNR and FQNEAQ (reference sequence). Unmatched junction bases numbered 15, after V lost 5 bases and J lost 8 bases. This CDR3 is CASSPTRDRDLDIQYF. CDR3 DNA sequence: TGTGCCAGCAGCCCAACAAGAGACAGGGATCTAGACATTCAGTACTTC. Full variable domain (rest looked up from reference TRBV7-9 and TRBJ2-4): DTGVSQNPRHKITKRGQNVTFRCDPISEHNRLYWYRQTLGQGPEFLTYFQNEAQLEKSRLLSDRFSAERPKGSFSTLEIQRTEQGDSAMYLCASSPTRDRDLDIQYFGAGTRLSVL.

The chain has TRBV2 and TRBJ2-7; 8 bases fit TRBD1. The CDR3 covers 14 residues. The V gene's germline CDR1 is SNHLY and CDR2 FYNNEI. Trimming removed 4 bases from V and 0 bases from J; junction bases left unmatched: 2. CDR3 sequence (DNA): TGTGCCAGCAGTGTGGGACAGGCCTCCTACGAGCAGTACTTC. It yields the protein CASSVGQASYEQYF.

V usage is TRBV7-3 and J usage is TRBJ2-5; D possibly corresponds to TRBD1 (7 bases). This CDR3 contains 18 residues. Trimming cost V 0 bases and J 5 bases, with 22 bases left between them. CDR1 is SGHTA and CDR2 is FQGTGA in the germline V gene. This CDR3 is CASSLTGPTGTPGETQYF. The CDR3 DNA reads as TGTGCCAGCAGCTTAACGGGACCGACAGGGACTCCGGGGGAGACCCAGTACTTC.

Points on this clone: The germline gene is not matched at one end of the junction; a read error may be the cause. The V and J genes are TRBV6-6 and TRBJ2-2; TRBD2 might be the D (6 bases). The germline V gene encodes CDR1 MNHNY and CDR2 SVGAGI (reference sequence). CDR3 length: 14 residues. The CDR3 sequence is CASSYLAGLGELFF. CDR3 DNA sequence: TGTGCCAGCAGTTACTTGGCGGGACTCGGGGAACTGTTTTTT.

The CDR3 sequence: CASSRAGWEGYTEAFF. In nucleotides, the CDR3 is TGTGCCAGCAGTAGGGCAGGGTGGGAGGGGTACACTGAAGCTTTCTTT. The rearrangement uses TRBV28 and TRBJ1-1, with D possibly being TRBD1 (5 bases). The length of the CDR3 is 16 residues. CDR1 is MDHEN, CDR2 SYDVKM, per germline. Between the trimmed V and J ends, which lost 5 bases and 3 bases, there was a span of 19 bases.

V usage is TRBV4-1 and J usage is TRBJ2-7; 8 bases fit TRBD1. The CDR3 has 15 amino acids. V gave up 4 bases and J gave up 5 bases; unmatched junction bases: 10. From germline, CDR1 is MGHRA and CDR2 YSYEKL. The CDR3 DNA reads TGCGCCAGCAGCCGAGGACAGGGCGGGGTGGACGAGCAGTACTTC. It specifies CASSRGQGGVDEQYF.

The genes are TRBV6-1 and TRBJ2-3, with no clear D. Germline CDR1 MNHNS, CDR2 SASEGT. The CDR3 sequence is 14 residues long. The germline V and J ends were trimmed by 7 bases and 4 bases, with 15 bases remaining between them. This chain's CDR3 is CASMIVRAADTQYF. In DNA form, the CDR3 reads TGTGCCAGCATGATAGTTCGGGCCGCAGATACGCAGTATTTT.